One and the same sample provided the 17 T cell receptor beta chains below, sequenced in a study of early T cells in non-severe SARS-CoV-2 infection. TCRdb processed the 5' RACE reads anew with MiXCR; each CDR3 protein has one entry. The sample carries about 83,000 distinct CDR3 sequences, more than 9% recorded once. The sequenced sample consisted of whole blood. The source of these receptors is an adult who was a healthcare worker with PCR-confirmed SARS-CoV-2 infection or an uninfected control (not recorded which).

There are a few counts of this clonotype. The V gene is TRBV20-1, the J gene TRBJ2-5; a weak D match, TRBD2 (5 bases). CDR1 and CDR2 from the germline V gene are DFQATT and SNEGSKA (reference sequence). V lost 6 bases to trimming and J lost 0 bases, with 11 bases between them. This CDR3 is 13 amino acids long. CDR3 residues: CSAPRGYQETQYF. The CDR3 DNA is TGCAGTGCCCCCAGAGGGTACCAAGAGACCCAGTACTTC.

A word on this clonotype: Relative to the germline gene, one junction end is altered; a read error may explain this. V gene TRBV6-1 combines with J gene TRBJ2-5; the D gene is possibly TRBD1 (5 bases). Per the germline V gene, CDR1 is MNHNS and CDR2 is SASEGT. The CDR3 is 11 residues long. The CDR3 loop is CASSAWQGSGF. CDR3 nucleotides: TGTGCCAGCAGTGCTTGGCAGGGTTCCGGCTTC.

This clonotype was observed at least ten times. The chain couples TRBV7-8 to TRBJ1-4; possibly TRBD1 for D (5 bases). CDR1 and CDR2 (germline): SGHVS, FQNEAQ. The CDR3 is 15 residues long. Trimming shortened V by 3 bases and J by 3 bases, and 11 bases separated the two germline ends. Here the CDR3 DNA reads TGTGCCAGCAGCTTGGCGGGGGTGGCTAATGAAAAACTGTTTTTT. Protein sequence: CASSLAGVANEKLFF.

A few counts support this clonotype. This CDR3 reads CSATYRDFTDTQYF. The CDR3 nucleotides read TGCAGTGCGACCTACCGGGACTTCACAGATACGCAGTATTTT. The V and J genes are TRBV20-1 and TRBJ2-3, with a weak D call TRBD2 (6 bases). CDR1 is DFQATT and CDR2 is SNEGSKA in the germline V gene (reference sequence). With 6 bases removed from V and 2 bases from J, the gap between germline ends came to 15 bases. The CDR3 is made up of 14 amino acids.

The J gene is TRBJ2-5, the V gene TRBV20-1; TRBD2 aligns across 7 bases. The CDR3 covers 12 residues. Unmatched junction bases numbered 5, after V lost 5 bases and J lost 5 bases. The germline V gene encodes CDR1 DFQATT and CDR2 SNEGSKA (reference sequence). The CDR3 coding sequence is TGCAGTGCTCACGGGACTACTGAGACCCAGTACTTC. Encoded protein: CSAHGTTETQYF.

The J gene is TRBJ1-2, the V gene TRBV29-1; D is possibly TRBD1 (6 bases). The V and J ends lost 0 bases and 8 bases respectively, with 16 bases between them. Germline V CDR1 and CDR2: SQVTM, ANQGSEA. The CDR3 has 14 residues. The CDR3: CSVEDLGQRGGYTF. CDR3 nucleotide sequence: TGCAGCGTTGAAGATCTAGGACAGAGGGGCGGCTACACCTTC.

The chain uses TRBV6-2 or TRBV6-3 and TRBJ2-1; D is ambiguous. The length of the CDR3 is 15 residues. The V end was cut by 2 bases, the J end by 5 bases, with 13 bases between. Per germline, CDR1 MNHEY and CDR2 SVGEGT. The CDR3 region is CASSYQPLGNNEQFF. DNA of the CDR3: TGTGCCAGCAGTTACCAGCCCCTGGGGAACAATGAGCAGTTCTTC.

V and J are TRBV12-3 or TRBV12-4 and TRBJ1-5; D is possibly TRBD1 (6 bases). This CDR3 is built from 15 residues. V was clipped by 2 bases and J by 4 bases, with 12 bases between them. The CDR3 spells CASSLRGALNQPQHF. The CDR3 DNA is TGTGCCAGCAGTTTACGGGGGGCCTTAAATCAGCCCCAGCATTTT.

CDR3 in amino acids: CASSLNGAYNQPQHF. The CDR3 DNA sequence: TGCGCCAGCAGCTTGAACGGGGCCTACAATCAGCCCCAGCATTTT. The chain carries TRBV5-1 and TRBJ1-5, with D perhaps TRBD1 (5 bases). The germline gives CDR1 SGHRS, CDR2 YFSETQ. This CDR3 is 15 amino acids long. Between the trimmed V and J ends, which lost 1 base and 3 bases, there was a span of 11 bases.

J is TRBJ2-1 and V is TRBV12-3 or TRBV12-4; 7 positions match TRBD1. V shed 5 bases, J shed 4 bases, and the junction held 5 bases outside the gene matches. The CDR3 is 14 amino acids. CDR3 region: CASSRDREYNEQFF. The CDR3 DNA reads TGTGCCAGCAGTCGAGACAGGGAGTACAATGAGCAGTTCTTC.

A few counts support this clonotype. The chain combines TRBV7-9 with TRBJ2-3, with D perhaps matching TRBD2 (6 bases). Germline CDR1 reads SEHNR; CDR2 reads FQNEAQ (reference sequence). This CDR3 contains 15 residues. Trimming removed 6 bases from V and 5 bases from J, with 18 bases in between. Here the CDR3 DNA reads TGTGCCAGCAGAAGAGTCGGGGGTCAGGGAGATACGCAGTATTTT. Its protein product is CASRRVGGQGDTQYF. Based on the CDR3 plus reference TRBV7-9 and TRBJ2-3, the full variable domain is DTGVSQNPRHKITKRGQNVTFRCDPISEHNRLYWYRQTLGQGPEFLTYFQNEAQLEKSRLLSDRFSAERPKGSFSTLEIQRTEQGDSAMYLCASRRVGGQGDTQYFGPGTRLTVL.

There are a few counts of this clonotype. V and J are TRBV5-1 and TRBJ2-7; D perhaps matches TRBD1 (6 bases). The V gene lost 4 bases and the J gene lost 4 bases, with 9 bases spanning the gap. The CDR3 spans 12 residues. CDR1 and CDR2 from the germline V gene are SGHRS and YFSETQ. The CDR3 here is CASSQGQYEQYF. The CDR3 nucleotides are TGCGCCAGCAGCCAAGGACAGTACGAGCAGTACTTC.

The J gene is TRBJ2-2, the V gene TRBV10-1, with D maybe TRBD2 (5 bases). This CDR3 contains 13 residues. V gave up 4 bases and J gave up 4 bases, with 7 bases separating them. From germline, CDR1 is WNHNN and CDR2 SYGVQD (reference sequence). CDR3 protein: CASSGGSTGELFF. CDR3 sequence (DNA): TGCGCCAGCAGTGGCGGGTCCACCGGGGAGCTGTTTTTT.

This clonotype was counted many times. CDR3 nucleotide sequence: TGTGCCAGCAGTTTGGGAGTCCCCCCTGAAGCTTTCTTT. It encodes CASSLGVPPEAFF. V gene TRBV12-3 or TRBV12-4 combines with J gene TRBJ1-1; D is uncertain. V lost 3 bases and J lost 6, with 11 bases in between. This CDR3 comprises 13 residues.

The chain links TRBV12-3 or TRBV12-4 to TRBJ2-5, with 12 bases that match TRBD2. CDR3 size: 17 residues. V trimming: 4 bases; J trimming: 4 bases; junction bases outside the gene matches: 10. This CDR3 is CASSSGLAGTTGETQYF. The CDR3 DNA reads TGTGCCAGCAGTTCTGGACTAGCGGGAACTACAGGAGAGACCCAGTACTTC.

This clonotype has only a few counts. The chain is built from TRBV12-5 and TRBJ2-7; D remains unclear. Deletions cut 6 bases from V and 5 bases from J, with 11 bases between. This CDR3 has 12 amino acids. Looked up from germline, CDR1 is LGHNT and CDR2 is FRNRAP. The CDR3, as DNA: TGTGCTAGTGGACCAAATGAACACGAGCAGTACTTC. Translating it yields CASGPNEHEQYF.

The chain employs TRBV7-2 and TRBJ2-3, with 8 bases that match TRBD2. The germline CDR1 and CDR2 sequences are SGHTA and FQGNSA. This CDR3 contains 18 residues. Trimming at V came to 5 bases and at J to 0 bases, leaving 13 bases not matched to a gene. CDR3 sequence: CASSLPSGGLASTDTQYF. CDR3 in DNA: TGTGCCAGCAGCCTCCCTTCAGGAGGACTAGCTAGCACAGATACGCAGTATTTT.